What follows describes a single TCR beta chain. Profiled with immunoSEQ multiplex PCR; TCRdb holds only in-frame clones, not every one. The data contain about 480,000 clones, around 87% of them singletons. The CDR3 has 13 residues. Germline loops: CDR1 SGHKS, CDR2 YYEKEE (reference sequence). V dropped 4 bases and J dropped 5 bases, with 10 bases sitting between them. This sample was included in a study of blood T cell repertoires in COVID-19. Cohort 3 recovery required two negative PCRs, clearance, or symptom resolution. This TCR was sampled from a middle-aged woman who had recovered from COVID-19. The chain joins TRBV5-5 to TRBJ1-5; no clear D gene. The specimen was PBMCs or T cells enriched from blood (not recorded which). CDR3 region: CASSLSDYQPQHF. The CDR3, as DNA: TGTGCCAGCAGCCTCTCAGACTATCAGCCCCAGCATTTT.